This entry describes one T cell receptor beta chain. Its antigen is not identified. The repertoire was sequenced with immunoSEQ multiplex PCR; TCRdb's copy has only in-frame clones and lacks some. Of 55,000 to 65,000 clones in the sample, approximately 80% were seen once. Investigators merged groups given second doses at roughly 4 or roughly 12 weeks. Trimming cost V 5 bases and J 0 bases, with 9 bases left between them. This CDR3 region has 14 residues. Germline V CDR1 and CDR2: SNHLY, FYNNEI. These data are taken from a study of T cell responses to AZD1222 COVID-19 vaccine. Notes on the study in general: Unmutated variant regions reportedly attract nearly half of all spike-specific TCRs. The donor cohort was predominantly white British with a female majority, and clonal diversity may have been underestimated. No repertoire was sampled before or during the peak T cell response, only after it.

This specimen was peripheral blood, taken 28 days after the second AZD1222 dose. The V and J genes are TRBV2 and TRBJ2-3; D remains ambiguous. The TCR originated in an adult who received the AZD1222 COVID-19 vaccine. The CDR3 reads CASSPGPSTDTQYF. The DNA for the CDR3 is TGTGCCAGCAGTCCCGGGCCTAGCACAGATACGCAGTATTTT.